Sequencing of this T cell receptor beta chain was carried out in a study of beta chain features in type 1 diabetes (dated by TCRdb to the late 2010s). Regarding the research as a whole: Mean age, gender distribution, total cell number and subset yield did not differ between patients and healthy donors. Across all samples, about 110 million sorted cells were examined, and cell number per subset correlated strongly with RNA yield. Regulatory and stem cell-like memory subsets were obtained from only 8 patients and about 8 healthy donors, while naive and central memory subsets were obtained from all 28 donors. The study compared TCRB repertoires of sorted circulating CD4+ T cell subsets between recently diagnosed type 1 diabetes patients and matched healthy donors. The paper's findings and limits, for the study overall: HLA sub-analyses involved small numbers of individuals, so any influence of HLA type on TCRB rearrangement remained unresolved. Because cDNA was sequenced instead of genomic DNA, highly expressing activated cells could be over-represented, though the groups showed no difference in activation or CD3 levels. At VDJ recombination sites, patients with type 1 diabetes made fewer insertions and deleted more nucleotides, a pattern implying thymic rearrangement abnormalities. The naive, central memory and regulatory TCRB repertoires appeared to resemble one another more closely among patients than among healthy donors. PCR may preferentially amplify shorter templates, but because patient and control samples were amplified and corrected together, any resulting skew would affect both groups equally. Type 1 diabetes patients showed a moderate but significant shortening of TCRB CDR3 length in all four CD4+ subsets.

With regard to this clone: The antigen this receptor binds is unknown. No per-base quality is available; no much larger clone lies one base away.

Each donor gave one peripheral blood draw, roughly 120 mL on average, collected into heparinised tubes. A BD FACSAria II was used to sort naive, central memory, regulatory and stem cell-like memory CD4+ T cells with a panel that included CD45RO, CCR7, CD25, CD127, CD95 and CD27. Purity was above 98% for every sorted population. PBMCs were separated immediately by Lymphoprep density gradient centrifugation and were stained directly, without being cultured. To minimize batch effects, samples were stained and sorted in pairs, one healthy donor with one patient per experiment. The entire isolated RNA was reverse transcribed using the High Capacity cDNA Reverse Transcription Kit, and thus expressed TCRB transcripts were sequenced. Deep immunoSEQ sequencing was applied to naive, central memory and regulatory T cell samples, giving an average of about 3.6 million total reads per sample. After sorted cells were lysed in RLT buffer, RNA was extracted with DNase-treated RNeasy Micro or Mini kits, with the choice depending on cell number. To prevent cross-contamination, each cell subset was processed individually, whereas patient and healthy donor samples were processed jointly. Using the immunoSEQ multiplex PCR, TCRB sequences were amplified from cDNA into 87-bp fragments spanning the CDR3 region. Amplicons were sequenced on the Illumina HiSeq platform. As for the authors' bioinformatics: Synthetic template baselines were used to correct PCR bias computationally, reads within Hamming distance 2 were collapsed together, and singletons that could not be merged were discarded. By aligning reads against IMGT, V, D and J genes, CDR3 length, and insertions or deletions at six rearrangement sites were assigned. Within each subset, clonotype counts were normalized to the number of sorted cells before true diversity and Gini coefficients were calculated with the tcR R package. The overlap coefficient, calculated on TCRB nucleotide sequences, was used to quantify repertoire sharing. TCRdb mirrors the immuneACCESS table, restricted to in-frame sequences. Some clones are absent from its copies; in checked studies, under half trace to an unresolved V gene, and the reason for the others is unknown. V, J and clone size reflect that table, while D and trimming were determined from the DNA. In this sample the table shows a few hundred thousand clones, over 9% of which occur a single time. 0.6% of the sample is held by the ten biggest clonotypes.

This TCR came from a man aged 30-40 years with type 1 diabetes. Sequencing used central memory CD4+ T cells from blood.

The CDR3 has the sequence CASSFGALWNTEAFF. The bases are TGTGCCAGCAGCTTCGGCGCACTATGGAACACTGAAGCTTTCTTT. The chain was built from TRBV5-8 and TRBJ1-1, with an unclear D gene assignment. V and J are truncated by 2 bases and 1 base respectively, leaving an intervening sequence of 12 bases. The CDR3 sequence holds 15 residues, the cysteine and phenylalanine included. The kept DNA is CDR3 alone, 45 bases in frame from the first base. CDR1 and CDR2, per the germline V gene, are SGHTS and YDEGEE. Joined to the reference TRBV5-8 and TRBJ1-1 proteins, this CDR3 gives the full variable domain: EAGVTQSPTHLIKTRGQQATLRCSPISGHTSVYWYQQALGLGLQFLLWYDEGEERNRGNFPPRFSGRQFPNYSSELNVNALELEDSALYLCASSFGALWNTEAFFGQGTRLTVV.